This T cell receptor beta chain was identified in a study of blood T cell repertoires in COVID-19. TCRdb keeps only in-frame clones here, not all; method: immunoSEQ multiplex PCR. Of 200,000 to 250,000 clones in the sample, roughly 80% were seen once. CDR1 and CDR2 (germline): SGHKS, YYEKEE (reference sequence). V lost 3 bases to trimming and J lost 3 bases, with 12 bases between them. CDR3 size: 14 residues. This chain links TRBV5-5 with TRBJ1-2; possible D gene TRBD1, 5 bases. This TCR came from a woman older than 75 with acute or convalescent COVID-19. The sample comprised peripheral blood. CDR3 sequence (DNA): TGTGCCAGCAGCTCGGGCGAACAGGACTATGGCTACACCTTC. Translated: CASSSGEQDYGYTF.